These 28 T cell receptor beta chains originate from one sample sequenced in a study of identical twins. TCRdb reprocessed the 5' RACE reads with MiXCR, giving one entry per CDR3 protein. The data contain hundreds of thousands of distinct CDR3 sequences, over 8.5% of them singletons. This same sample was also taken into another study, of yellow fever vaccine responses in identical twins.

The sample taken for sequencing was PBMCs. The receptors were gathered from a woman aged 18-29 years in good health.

The CDR3 DNA reads as TGTGCCAGCAGACGTGAGGGCAGGGGGAATCAGCCCCAGCATTTT. It codes for CASRREGRGNQPQHF. The genes are TRBV5-6 and TRBJ1-5, with 7 bases that match TRBD1. Germline values: CDR1 SGHDT, CDR2 YYEEEE. The CDR3 is made up of 15 amino acids. V lost 5 bases and J lost 4; bases outside the gene matches: 9. Full variable domain (rest looked up from reference TRBV5-6 and TRBJ1-5): DAGVTQSPTHLIKTRGQQVTLRCSPKSGHDTVSWYQQALGQGPQFIFQYYEEEERQRGNFPDRFSGHQFPNYSSELNVNALLLGDSALYLCASRREGRGNQPQHFGDGTRLSIL.

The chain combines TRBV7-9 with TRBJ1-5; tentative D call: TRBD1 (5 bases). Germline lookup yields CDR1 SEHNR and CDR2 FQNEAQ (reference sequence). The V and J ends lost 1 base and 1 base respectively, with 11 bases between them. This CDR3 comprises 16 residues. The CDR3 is CASSLDRGSSNQPQHF. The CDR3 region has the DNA TGTGCCAGCAGCTTAGATAGGGGTTCGAGCAATCAGCCCCAGCATTTT.

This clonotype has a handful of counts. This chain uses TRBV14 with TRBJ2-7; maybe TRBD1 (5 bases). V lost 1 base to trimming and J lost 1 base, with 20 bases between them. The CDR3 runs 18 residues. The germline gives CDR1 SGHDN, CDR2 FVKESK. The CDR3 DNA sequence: TGTGCCAGCAGCCAAGCCGATCAAGGGGCGGTTCTTTCCTACGAGCAGTACTTC. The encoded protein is CASSQADQGAVLSYEQYF. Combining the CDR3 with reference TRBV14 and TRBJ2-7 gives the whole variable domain EAGVTQFPSHSVIEKGQTVTLRCDPISGHDNLYWYRRVMGKEIKFLLHFVKESKQDESGMPNNRFLAERTGGTYSTLKVQPAELEDSGVYFCASSQADQGAVLSYEQYFGPGTRLTVT.

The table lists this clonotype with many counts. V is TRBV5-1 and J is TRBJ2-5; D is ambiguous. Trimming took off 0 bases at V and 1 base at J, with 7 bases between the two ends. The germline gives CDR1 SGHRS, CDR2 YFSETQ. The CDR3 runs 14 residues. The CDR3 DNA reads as TGCGCCAGCAGCTTGGTCCAGCCCCAAGAGACCCAGTACTTC. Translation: CASSLVQPQETQYF. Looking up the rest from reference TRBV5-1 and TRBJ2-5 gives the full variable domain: KAGVTQTPRYLIKTRGQQVTLSCSPISGHRSVSWYQQTPGQGLQFLFEYFSETQRNKGNFPGRFSGRQFSNSRSEMNVSTLELGDSALYLCASSLVQPQETQYFGPGTRLLVL.

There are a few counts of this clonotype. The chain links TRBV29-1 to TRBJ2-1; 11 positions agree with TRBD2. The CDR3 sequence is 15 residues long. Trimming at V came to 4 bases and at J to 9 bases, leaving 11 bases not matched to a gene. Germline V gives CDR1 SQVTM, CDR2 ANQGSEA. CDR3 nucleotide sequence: TGCAGCGTTGTCGGGGTTAGCGGGGGGGCCGGTGAGCAGTTCTTC. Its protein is CSVVGVSGGAGEQFF.

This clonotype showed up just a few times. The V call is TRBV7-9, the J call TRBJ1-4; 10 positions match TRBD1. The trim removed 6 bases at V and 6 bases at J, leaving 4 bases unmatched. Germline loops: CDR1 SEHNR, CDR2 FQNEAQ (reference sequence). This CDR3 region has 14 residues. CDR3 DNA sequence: TGTGCCAGCAGGCCGACAGGGGGCTATGAAAAACTGTTTTTT. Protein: CASRPTGGYEKLFF.

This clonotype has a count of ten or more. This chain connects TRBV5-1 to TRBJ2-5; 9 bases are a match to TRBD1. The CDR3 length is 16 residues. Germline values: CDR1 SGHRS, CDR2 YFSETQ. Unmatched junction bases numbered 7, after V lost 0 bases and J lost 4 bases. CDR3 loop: CASSLVPDRGRETQYF. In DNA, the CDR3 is TGCGCCAGCAGCTTGGTACCGGACAGGGGACGAGAGACCCAGTACTTC.

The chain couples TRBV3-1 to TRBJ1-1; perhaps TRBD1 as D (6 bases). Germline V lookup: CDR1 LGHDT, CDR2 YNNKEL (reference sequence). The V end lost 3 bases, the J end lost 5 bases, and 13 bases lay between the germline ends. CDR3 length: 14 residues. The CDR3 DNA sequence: TGTGCCAGCAGCCAGTTGTCCGGGACAACTGAAGCTTTCTTT. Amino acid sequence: CASSQLSGTTEAFF.

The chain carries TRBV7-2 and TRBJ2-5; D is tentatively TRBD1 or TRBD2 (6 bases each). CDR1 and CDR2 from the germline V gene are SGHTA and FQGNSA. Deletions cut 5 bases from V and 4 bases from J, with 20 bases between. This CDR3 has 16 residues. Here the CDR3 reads CASSQPHREVGETQYF. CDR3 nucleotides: TGTGCCAGCAGCCAGCCACACAGGGAGGTGGGAGAGACCCAGTACTTC. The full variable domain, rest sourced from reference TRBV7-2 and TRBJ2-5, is GAGVSQSPSNKVTEKGKDVELRCDPISGHTALYWYRQSLGQGLEFLIYFQGNSAPDKSGLPSDRFSAERTGGSVSTLTIQRTQQEDSAVYLCASSQPHREVGETQYFGPGTRLLVL.

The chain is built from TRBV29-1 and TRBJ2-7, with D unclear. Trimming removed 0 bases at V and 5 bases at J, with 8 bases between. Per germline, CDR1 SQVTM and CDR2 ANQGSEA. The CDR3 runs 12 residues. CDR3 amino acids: CSVEDVTNEQYF. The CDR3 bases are TGCAGCGTTGAAGATGTTACTAACGAGCAGTACTTC.

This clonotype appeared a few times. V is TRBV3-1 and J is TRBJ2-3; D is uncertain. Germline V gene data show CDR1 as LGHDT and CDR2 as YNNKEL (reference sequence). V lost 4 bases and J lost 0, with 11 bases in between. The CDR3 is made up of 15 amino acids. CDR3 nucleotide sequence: TGTGCCAGCAGCCCCCCGAAAGCCAGCACAGATACGCAGTATTTT. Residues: CASSPPKASTDTQYF.

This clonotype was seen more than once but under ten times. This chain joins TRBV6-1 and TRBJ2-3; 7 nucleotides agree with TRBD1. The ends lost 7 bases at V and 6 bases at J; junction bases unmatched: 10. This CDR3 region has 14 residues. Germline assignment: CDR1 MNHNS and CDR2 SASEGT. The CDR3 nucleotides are TGTGCCAGCATGAACAGGGGTCCCCTCGATACGCAGTATTTT. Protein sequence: CASMNRGPLDTQYF.

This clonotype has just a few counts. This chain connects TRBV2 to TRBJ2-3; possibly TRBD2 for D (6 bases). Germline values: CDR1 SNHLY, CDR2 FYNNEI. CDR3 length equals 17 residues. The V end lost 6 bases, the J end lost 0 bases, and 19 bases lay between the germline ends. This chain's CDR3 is CASSLGGRPSSTDTQYF. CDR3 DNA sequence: TGTGCCAGCAGCCTTGGGGGGAGACCGAGTAGCACAGATACGCAGTATTTT.

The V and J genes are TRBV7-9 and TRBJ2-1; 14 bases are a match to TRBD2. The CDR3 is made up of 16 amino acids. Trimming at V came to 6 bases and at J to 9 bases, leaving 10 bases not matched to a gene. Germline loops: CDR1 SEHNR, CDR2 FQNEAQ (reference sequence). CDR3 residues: CASRRPGTSGSGEQFF. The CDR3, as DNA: TGTGCCAGCAGACGACCCGGGACTAGCGGGAGTGGTGAGCAGTTCTTC.

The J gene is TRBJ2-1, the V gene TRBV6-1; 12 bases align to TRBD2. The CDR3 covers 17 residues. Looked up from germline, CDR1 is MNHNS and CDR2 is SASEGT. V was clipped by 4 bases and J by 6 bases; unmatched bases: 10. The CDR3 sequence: CASSGGNLAGGGNEQFF. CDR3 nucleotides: TGTGCCAGCAGTGGAGGCAACCTAGCGGGAGGGGGCAATGAGCAGTTCTTC.

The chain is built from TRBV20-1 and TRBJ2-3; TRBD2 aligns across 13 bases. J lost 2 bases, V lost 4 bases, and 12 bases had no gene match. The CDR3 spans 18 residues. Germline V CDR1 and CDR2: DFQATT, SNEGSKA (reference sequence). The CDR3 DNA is TGCAGTGCTACCTGGACTAGCGGGAGTAGTTATTACACAGATACGCAGTATTTT. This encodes CSATWTSGSSYYTDTQYF.

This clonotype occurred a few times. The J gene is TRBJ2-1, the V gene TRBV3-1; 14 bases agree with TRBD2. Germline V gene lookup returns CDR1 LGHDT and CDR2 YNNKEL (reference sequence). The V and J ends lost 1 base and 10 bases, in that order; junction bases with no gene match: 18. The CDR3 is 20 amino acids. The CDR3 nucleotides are TGTGCCAGCAGCCAAGCTTCATTCGGGACTAGCGGGGGCCCGTCATACGAGCAGTTCTTC. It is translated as CASSQASFGTSGGPSYEQFF.

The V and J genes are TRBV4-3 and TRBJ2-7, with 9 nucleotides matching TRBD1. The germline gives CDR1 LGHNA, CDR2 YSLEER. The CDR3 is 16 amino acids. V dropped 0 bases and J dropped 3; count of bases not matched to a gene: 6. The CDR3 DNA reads TGCGCCAGCAGCCAAGACCCACAGGGGGCCCTCTACGAGCAGTACTTC. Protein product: CASSQDPQGALYEQYF.

CDR3 loop: CAWSRGTSGSADTQYF. Written as DNA, the CDR3 is TGTGCCTGGAGTCGTGGGACTAGCGGGAGTGCAGATACGCAGTATTTT. V and J are TRBV30 and TRBJ2-3, with TRBD2 matching over 14 bases. V was pared by 2 bases and J by 4 bases, with 5 bases of the junction left unmatched. The germline V gene encodes CDR1 GTSNPN and CDR2 SVGIG (reference sequence). The CDR3 totals 16 residues. The full variable domain, completed using reference TRBV30 and TRBJ2-3, is SQTIHQWPATLVQPVGSPLSLECTVEGTSNPNLYWYRQAAGRGLQLLFYSVGIGQISSEVPQNLSASRPQDRQFILSSKKLLLSDSGFYLCAWSRGTSGSADTQYFGPGTRLTVL.

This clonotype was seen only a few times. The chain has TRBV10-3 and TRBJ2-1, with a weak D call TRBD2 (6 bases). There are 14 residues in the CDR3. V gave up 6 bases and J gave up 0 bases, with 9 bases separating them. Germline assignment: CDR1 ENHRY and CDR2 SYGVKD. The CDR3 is CAISGGPSYNEQFF. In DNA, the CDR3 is TGTGCCATCAGCGGAGGGCCCTCCTACAATGAGCAGTTCTTC.

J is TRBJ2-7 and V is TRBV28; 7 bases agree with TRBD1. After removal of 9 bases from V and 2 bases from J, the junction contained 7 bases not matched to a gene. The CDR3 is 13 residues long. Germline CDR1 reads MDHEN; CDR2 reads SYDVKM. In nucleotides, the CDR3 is TGTGCCAGTAGACAGGGTCCGACCTACGAGCAGTACTTC. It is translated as CASRQGPTYEQYF.

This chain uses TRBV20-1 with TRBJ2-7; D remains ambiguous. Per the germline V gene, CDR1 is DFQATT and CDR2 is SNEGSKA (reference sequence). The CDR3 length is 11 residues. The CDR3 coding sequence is TGCAGCGGCCCCCCCCGCTACGAGCAGTACTTC. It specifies CSGPPRYEQYF.

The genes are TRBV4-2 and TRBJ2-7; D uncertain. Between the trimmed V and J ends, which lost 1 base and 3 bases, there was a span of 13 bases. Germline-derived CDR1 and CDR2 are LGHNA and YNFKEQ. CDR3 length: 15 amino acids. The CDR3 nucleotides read TGTGCCAGCAGCCAAGTGAAAAGTGGGGTCTACGAGCAGTACTTC. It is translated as CASSQVKSGVYEQYF.

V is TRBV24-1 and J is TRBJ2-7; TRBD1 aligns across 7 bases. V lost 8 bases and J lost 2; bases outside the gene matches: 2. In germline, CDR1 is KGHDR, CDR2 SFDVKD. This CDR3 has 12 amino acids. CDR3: CATNTGAYEQYF. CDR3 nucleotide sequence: TGTGCCACCAACACAGGGGCCTACGAGCAGTACTTC.

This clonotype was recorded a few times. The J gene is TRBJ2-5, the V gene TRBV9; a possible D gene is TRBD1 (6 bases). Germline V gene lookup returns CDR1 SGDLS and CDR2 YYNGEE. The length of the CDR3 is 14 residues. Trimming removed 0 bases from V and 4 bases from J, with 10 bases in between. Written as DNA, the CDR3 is TGTGCCAGCAGCGTAGGTGGGGGCCGAGAGACCCAGTACTTC. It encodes CASSVGGGRETQYF.

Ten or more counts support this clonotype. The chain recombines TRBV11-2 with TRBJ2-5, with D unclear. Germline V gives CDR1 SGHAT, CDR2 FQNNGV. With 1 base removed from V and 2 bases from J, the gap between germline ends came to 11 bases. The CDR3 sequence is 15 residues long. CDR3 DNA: TGTGCCAGCAGCTTAGTCCTCGGGCGACAAGAGACCCAGTACTTC. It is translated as CASSLVLGRQETQYF.

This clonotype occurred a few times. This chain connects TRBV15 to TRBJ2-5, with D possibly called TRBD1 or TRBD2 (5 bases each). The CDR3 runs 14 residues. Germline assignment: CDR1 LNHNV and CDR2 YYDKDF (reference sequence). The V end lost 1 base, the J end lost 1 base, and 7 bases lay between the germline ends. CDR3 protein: CATSRVGVQETQYF. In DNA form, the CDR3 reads TGTGCCACCAGCAGAGTGGGGGTCCAAGAGACCCAGTACTTC.

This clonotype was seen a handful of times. This CDR3 is CASSQTVGAYEQYF. The CDR3 nucleotides read TGTGCCAGCTCGCAGACAGTTGGAGCCTACGAGCAGTACTTC. The chain combines TRBV18 with TRBJ2-7; TRBD1 might be the D (5 bases). V was cut by 6 bases and J by 2 bases, with 14 bases left in between. Germline V CDR1 and CDR2: KGHSH, LQKENI. The CDR3 runs to 14 residues.